This entry lists 18 T cell receptor beta chains sequenced from one sample in a study of blood T cell repertoires in COVID-19. TCRdb's table, derived via immunoSEQ multiplex PCR, lists solely in-frame clones and lacks some. The data show over 90,000 clones, with roughly 87% seen just once and 2% to 2.5% held by the top ten. Sequencing input: peripheral blood. The source of these receptors is a man aged 50-59 years with active COVID-19.

The chain couples TRBV28 to TRBJ1-2; no definite D call. V gave up 5 bases and J gave up 7 bases, with 11 bases separating them. Germline assignment: CDR1 MDHEN and CDR2 SYDVKM. The CDR3 runs to 12 residues. CDR3 coding DNA: TGTGCCAGCAGTCCACGAGTATCTGGCTACACCTTC. Translated, it gives CASSPRVSGYTF.

Comments on this clone: Germline and junction disagree at one end, which may indicate a read error. The chain recombines TRBV7-8 with TRBJ2-5; 9 positions match TRBD1. The CDR3 is 18 amino acids. Germline V gives CDR1 SGHVS, CDR2 FQNEAQ. The CDR3 reads CASSSRGAGTGLQETQYF. In nucleotides, the CDR3 is TGTGCCAGTAGCTCCCGGGGGGCCGGGACAGGGTTGCAGGAGACCCAGTACTTC.

About this clone: This sample also contains other DNA sequences that code for the same CDR3. The chain uses TRBV27 and TRBJ1-3; possibly TRBD1 for D (5 bases). The germline V and J ends were trimmed by 3 bases and 2 bases, with 8 bases remaining between them. This CDR3 has 14 amino acids. CDR1 MNHEY and CDR2 SMNVEV come from the germline V gene (reference sequence). The CDR3 protein is CASSFGRAGNTIYF. CDR3 nucleotides: TGTGCCAGCAGTTTCGGCAGGGCTGGAAACACCATATATTTT.

The CDR3, as DNA: TGTGCCAGCAGCTTAGGAGCGGGGAAATTAGAGACCCAGTACTTC. As protein: CASSLGAGKLETQYF. The chain combines TRBV7-2 with TRBJ2-5, with 7 bases fitting TRBD2. The CDR3 sequence is 15 residues long. Germline CDR1 SGHTA, CDR2 FQGNSA. V shed 1 base and J 4 bases; nucleotides not matched to a gene: 6.

The chain has TRBV2 and TRBJ1-2; no clear D gene. The CDR3 has 13 amino acids. Trimming removed 5 bases from V and 2 bases from J, with 9 bases in between. Germline V CDR1 and CDR2: SNHLY, FYNNEI. CDR3 amino acids: CASSPRGNYGYTF. CDR3 DNA sequence: TGTGCCAGCAGTCCGAGAGGAAACTATGGCTACACCTTC.

The CDR3 sequence is CASSHGGRGGPGANVLTF. Here the CDR3 DNA reads TGTGCCAGCAGCCACGGCGGCAGGGGAGGGCCTGGGGCCAACGTCCTGACTTTC. The gene calls are TRBV7-2 and TRBJ2-6; TRBD2 is a possible D gene (7 bases). The CDR3 covers 18 residues. CDR1 SGHTA and CDR2 FQGNSA come from the germline V gene. The V end was cut by 5 bases, the J end by 2 bases, with 19 bases between.

The gene calls are TRBV11-1 and TRBJ2-7; 9 bases line up with TRBD1. The germline gives CDR1 SGHAT, CDR2 FQDESV (reference sequence). The CDR3 runs to 15 residues. The V and J ends lost 5 bases and 5 bases, in that order; junction bases with no gene match: 10. The CDR3 region has the DNA TGTGCCAGCAGCCCAAGGCCGGGACAGGGTAACGAGCAGTACTTC. Encoded protein: CASSPRPGQGNEQYF.

This chain joins TRBV4-2 and TRBJ2-2; 8 positions match TRBD2. The germline CDR1 and CDR2 sequences are LGHNA and YNFKEQ. V trimming: 1 base; J trimming: 6 bases; junction bases outside the gene matches: 10. This CDR3 region has 17 residues. CDR3 bases: TGTGCCAGCAGCCAAGGGGGGGCGGGGGGCCCCCCCGGGGAGCTGTTTTTT. This encodes CASSQGGAGGPPGELFF.

This chain joins TRBV10-3 and TRBJ1-3, with D perhaps TRBD1 (6 bases). The CDR3 length is 16 residues. The V and J ends lost 3 bases and 0 bases respectively, with 12 bases between them. CDR1 and CDR2 (germline): ENHRY, SYGVKD. CDR3 amino acids: CAISDRQESSGNTIYF. Here the CDR3 DNA reads TGTGCCATCAGTGACAGACAGGAGAGCTCTGGAAACACCATATATTTT.

The chain uses TRBV5-5 and TRBJ1-1; weak D call: TRBD1 (5 bases). The germline V and J ends were trimmed by 4 bases and 5 bases, with 15 bases remaining between them. The CDR3 is 14 amino acids. Germline V gene sequence: CDR1 SGHKS, CDR2 YYEKEE (reference sequence). CDR3: CASSLTGGRTEAFF. CDR3 sequence (DNA): TGTGCCAGCAGCCTTACGGGGGGGAGGACTGAAGCTTTCTTT.

This clone was seen more than once but under ten times. The chain couples TRBV7-9 to TRBJ2-3; TRBD2 matches at 7 bases. The junction had 9 bases not matched to a gene; V was cut back by 4 bases and J by 5 bases. CDR3 size: 15 residues. The germline V gene encodes CDR1 SEHNR and CDR2 FQNEAQ (reference sequence). The CDR3 bases are TGTGCCAGCAGCTCCCTCGGACTAGTAGGAGATACGCAGTATTTT. Translating gives CASSSLGLVGDTQYF.

The V gene is TRBV5-1, the J gene TRBJ2-1, with a possible D match to TRBD1 (5 bases). This CDR3 has 13 amino acids. CDR1 is SGHRS, CDR2 YFSETQ, per germline. Trimming removed 0 bases from V and 4 bases from J, with 5 bases in between. The CDR3 loop reads CASSLGQYNEQFF. Here the CDR3 DNA reads TGCGCCAGCAGCTTGGGACAGTACAATGAGCAGTTCTTC.

J is TRBJ1-2 and V is TRBV6-2 or TRBV6-3; weak D call: TRBD1 (5 bases). The CDR3 length is 14 residues. CDR1 is MNHEY and CDR2 is SVGEGT in the germline V gene. V was pared by 2 bases and J by 8 bases, with 15 bases between. The CDR3 nucleotides read TGTGCCAGCAGTTACAGGGGCGTAAGCACCGGCTACACCTTC. It specifies CASSYRGVSTGYTF.

The chain links TRBV11-2 to TRBJ2-1; 9 bases fit TRBD1. CDR1 SGHAT and CDR2 FQNNGV come from the germline V gene. With 0 bases clipped from V and 5 bases from J, the junction kept 2 bases outside the gene matches. CDR3 length: 15 residues. The CDR3 reads CASSLDDRGNNEQFF. The DNA of the CDR3 is TGTGCCAGCAGCTTAGATGACAGGGGGAACAATGAGCAGTTCTTC.

The chain employs TRBV29-1 and TRBJ1-1, with D possibly matching TRBD1 (6 bases). The V end lost 7 bases, the J end lost 0 bases, and 12 bases lay between the germline ends. This CDR3 has 13 residues. Germline V gene data show CDR1 as SQVTM and CDR2 as ANQGSEA. CDR3: CSAGQLMNTEAFF. CDR3 sequence (DNA): TGCAGCGCTGGACAGCTGATGAACACTGAAGCTTTCTTT. The full variable domain, in which reference TRBV29-1 and TRBJ1-1 provide the parts outside the CDR3, is SAVISQKPSRDICQRGTSLTIQCQVDSQVTMMFWYRQQPGQSLTLIATANQGSEATYESGFVIDKFPISRPNLTFSTLTVSNMSPEDSSIYLCSAGQLMNTEAFFGQGTRLTVV.

This chain connects TRBV6-1 to TRBJ1-6; the match to TRBD1 covers 10 bases. V dropped 3 bases and J dropped 8; count of bases not matched to a gene: 4. Germline values: CDR1 MNHNS, CDR2 SASEGT. This CDR3 region has 15 residues. The CDR3 is CASSEPGQGHSPLHF. In DNA form, the CDR3 reads TGTGCCAGCAGTGAGCCGGGACAGGGGCATTCACCCCTCCACTTT.

The rearrangement links TRBV6-1 to TRBJ2-7, with a possible D match to TRBD1 (5 bases). CDR1 and CDR2 from the germline V gene are MNHNS and SASEGT. V was trimmed by 2 bases and J by 0 bases, leaving 11 bases between them. CDR3 length: 15 amino acids. CDR3 coding DNA: TGTGCCAGCAGTGAATGGCAGGGTCTCTCCTACGAGCAGTACTTC. Its translation is CASSEWQGLSYEQYF.

The chain has TRBV29-1 and TRBJ2-1; 7 bases line up with TRBD2. CDR1 and CDR2 (germline): SQVTM, ANQGSEA. CDR3 length: 14 amino acids. V dropped 4 bases and J dropped 4; count of bases not matched to a gene: 7. This CDR3 reads CSVGRGGGYNEQFF. DNA of the CDR3: TGCAGCGTTGGTCGGGGCGGGGGTTACAATGAGCAGTTCTTC.